The present T cell receptor (beta chain) was sequenced within a study of CD8+CD57+ T cells in acquired aplastic anemia. Across the study: DNA from sorted CD4+ and CD8+ cells averaged approximately 3.2 ug. The study obtained 8.5 million to 12 million reads on average for CD4+ cells from healthy donors.

The template for TCR beta VDJ and CDR3 sequence profiling was genomic DNA. TCRdb called the reads again in MiXCR, with one record for every CDR3 protein. Here the sample spans some 130,000 distinct CDR3 sequences, more than 40% being singletons. The V end was cut by 8 bases, the J end by 3 bases, with 4 bases between. The germline gives CDR1 SNHLY, CDR2 FYNNEI. This CDR3 comprises 10 residues. This chain joins TRBV2 and TRBJ2-5; D call uncertain. The sequence came from a human donor in good health, serving as a control. Sequenced: sorted CD4+, CD8+, or CD8+CD57+ T cells (not recorded which) from PBMCs. The CDR3 here is CASREETQYF. CDR3 in DNA: TGTGCCAGCCGCGAAGAGACCCAGTACTTC.